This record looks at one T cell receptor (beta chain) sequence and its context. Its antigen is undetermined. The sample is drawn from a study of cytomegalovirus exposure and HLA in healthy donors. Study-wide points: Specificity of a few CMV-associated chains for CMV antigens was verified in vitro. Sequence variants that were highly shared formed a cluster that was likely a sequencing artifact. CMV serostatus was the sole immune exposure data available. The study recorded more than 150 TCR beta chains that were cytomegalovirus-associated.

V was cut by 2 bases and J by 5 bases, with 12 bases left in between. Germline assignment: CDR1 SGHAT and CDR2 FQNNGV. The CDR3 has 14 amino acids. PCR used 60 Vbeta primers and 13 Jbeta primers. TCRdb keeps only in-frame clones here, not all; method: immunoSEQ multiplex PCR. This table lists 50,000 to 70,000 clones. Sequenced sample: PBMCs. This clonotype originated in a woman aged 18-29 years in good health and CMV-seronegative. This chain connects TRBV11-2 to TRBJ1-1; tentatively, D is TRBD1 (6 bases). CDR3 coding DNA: TGTGCCAGCAGCTTAATGGCCAGGGGAACTGAAGCTTTCTTT. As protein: CASSLMARGTEAFF.